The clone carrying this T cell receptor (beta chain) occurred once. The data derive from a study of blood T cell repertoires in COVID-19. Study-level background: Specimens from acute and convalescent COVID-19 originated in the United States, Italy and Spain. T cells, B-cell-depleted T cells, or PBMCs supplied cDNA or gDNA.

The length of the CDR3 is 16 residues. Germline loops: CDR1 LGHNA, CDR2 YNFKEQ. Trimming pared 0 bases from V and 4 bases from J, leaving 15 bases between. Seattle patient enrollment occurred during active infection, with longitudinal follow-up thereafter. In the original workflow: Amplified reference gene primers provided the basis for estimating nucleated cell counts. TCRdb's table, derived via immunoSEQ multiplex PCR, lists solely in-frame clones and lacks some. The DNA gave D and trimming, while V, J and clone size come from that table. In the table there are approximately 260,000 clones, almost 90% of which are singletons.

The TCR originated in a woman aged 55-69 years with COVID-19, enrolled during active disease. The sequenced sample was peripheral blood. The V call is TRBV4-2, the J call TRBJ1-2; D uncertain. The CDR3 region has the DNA TGTGCCAGCAGCCAAGATCTGGCAGGATCGAGCTATGGCTACACCTTC. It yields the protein CASSQDLAGSSYGYTF.